This T cell receptor (beta chain) was profiled in a study of CD4 T cells in lung cancer (dated 2019 in TCRdb). In terms of the full investigation: The study screened blood T cells of NSCLC patients for responses to candidate mutation-encoded neoepitopes and isolated neoantigen-specific CD4+ T-cell clones and TCRs. The frequency of neoantigen-specific clonotypes in tumor resections, non-adjacent lung and cultured T-cell products was followed using TCRB deep sequencing. Lung adenocarcinoma or squamous cell carcinoma was present in the resected patients, who were aged 60 to 69 at blood donation and were mostly former smokers. Before blood donation, treatments including platinum chemotherapy had been received by the patients, and nivolumab or pembrolizumab had been received by some of the patients. Tumor and non-adjacent lung tissue were obtained from four patients undergoing curative-intent resections for stage I-III non-small cell lung cancer. Results and caveats for the whole study, not just this receptor: Rather than memory responses to the cancer, some blood-derived responses might reflect cross-reactivity or in vitro priming of naive T cells.

Trimming takes 1 base off V and 0 bases off J; junction bases not matched to a gene: 6. CDR3 length: 16 amino acids, cysteine to phenylalanine. Only the CDR3 DNA stays, 48 bases, in frame from base 1. The germline V gene supplies CDR1 SGHRS and CDR2 YFSETQ. The receptor library was made with the immunoSEQ multiplex PCR assay. DNA was isolated using Qiagen DNeasy or QIAamp micro DNA kits, and TCRB was sequenced using the Adaptive Biotechnology human TCRB sequencing kit. Sequencing of TCRB libraries was performed on an Illumina MiSeq. Concerning the study's data processing: The kit provider's software was used to analyze TCRB sequence data, and Fisher's exact test was used to test clonotype templates for tumor enrichment. TCRdb retrieved this table from immuneACCESS and kept in-frame rearrangements only. Not all clones are present; in checked studies, unresolved V genes account for under half, and no reason is known for the remainder. V, J and clone size reflect that table, while D and trimming were determined from the DNA. The sample profile shows about 4,800 clones; around two thirds of them were found once. Of the sample, around a sixth falls within the top ten clones.

On this clone itself: Its antigen is unknown. Base qualities are not provided; no much larger clone lies one nucleotide away.

The sequence was obtained from a man aged 60 to 75 with non-small cell lung cancer. The sequenced sample consisted of lung tumor tissue. The chain couples TRBV5-1 to TRBJ2-5; 7 bases in the middle match TRBD2. The CDR3 corresponds to CASSLTGGVNQETQYF. The DNA sequence is given as TGCGCCAGCAGCTTGACGGGGGGAGTAAACCAAGAGACCCAGTACTTC.